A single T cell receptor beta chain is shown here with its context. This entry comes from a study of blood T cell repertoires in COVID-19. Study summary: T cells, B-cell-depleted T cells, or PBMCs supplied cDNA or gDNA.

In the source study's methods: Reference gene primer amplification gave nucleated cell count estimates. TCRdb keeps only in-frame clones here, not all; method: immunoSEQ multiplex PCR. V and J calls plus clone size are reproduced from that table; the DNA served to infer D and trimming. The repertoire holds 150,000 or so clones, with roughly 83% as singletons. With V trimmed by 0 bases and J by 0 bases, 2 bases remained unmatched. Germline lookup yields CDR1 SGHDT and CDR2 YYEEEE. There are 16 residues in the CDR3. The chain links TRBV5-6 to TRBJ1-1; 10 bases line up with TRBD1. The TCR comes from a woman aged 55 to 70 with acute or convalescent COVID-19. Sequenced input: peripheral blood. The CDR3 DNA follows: TGTGCCAGCAGCTTGGTAGGGACAGGGGTGAACACTGAAGCTTTCTTT. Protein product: CASSLVGTGVNTEAFF.